Below, 22 T cell receptor beta chains from the same sample are listed, as sequenced in a study of cytomegalovirus exposure and HLA in healthy donors. The primer mix had 60 Vbeta and 13 Jbeta primers. TCRdb keeps only in-frame clones here, not all; method: immunoSEQ multiplex PCR. In the table there are about 120,000 clones, 74% of which are singletons. The sequenced sample consisted of PBMCs. Every receptor here comes from a human donor in good health.

The rearrangement joins TRBV2 to TRBJ2-7; D is ambiguous. Germline V gene lookup returns CDR1 SNHLY and CDR2 FYNNEI. The ends were cut back, 7 bases at V and 5 bases at J, with 12 bases in the middle. The CDR3 has 12 residues. The CDR3 reads CASTQTIHEQYF. CDR3 nucleotide sequence: TGTGCCAGCACACAGACAATCCACGAGCAGTACTTC.

This clone turned up a few times. V is TRBV7-9 and J is TRBJ2-5; D remains unclear. Per the germline V gene, CDR1 is SEHNR and CDR2 is FQNEAQ (reference sequence). The CDR3 consists of 13 residues. The ends were cut back, 4 bases at V and 2 bases at J, with 8 bases in the middle. CDR3 DNA sequence: TGTGCCAGCAGCTCACAAGTACAAGAGACCCAGTACTTC. Protein: CASSSQVQETQYF.

The CDR3 protein is CASSPGQVGEQYF. Written as DNA, the CDR3 is TGTGCCAGCTCACCTGGACAGGTTGGCGAGCAGTACTTC. The rearrangement joins TRBV18 to TRBJ2-7, with 7 nucleotides matching TRBD1. CDR1 and CDR2 from the germline V gene are KGHSH and LQKENI. The CDR3 spans 13 residues. With V trimmed by 3 bases and J by 6 bases, 5 bases remained unmatched.

The V call is TRBV7-8, the J call TRBJ2-7; D remains unclear. This CDR3 spans 15 amino acids. V was pared by 4 bases and J by 2 bases, with 15 bases between. Germline CDR1 SGHVS, CDR2 FQNEAQ. The CDR3 region has the DNA TGTGCCAGCAGCTCTCACGTAGGTGGGCCCTACGAGCAGTACTTC. Translated, it gives CASSSHVGGPYEQYF.

J is TRBJ2-5 and V is TRBV13; D unclear. The CDR3 runs to 14 residues. V dropped 6 bases and J dropped 2 bases, with 13 bases sitting between them. CDR1 and CDR2 from the germline V gene are PRHDT and FYEKMQ (reference sequence). CDR3 bases: TGTGCCAGCAGTTCAGGAAAACGGCAAGAGACCCAGTACTTC. This codes for CASSSGKRQETQYF.

The V call is TRBV6-1, the J call TRBJ1-2; a possible D gene is TRBD1 (6 bases). Germline CDR1 is MNHNS and CDR2 is SASEGT. There are 15 residues in the CDR3. V dropped 8 bases and J dropped 3 bases, with 19 bases sitting between them. The CDR3 here is CASRNLRGLDYGYTF. The CDR3 DNA reads as TGTGCCAGCCGCAATCTCAGGGGATTGGACTATGGCTACACCTTC.

The rearrangement joins TRBV18 to TRBJ1-2, with D perhaps TRBD1 (5 bases). The CDR3 spans 14 residues. From germline, CDR1 is KGHSH and CDR2 LQKENI. Trimming removed 1 base from V and 7 bases from J, with 13 bases in between. This CDR3 reads CASSPLPAGLGYTF. The CDR3 DNA sequence: TGTGCCAGCTCACCACTGCCTGCAGGGCTTGGCTACACCTTC.

A few counts support this clone. V is TRBV5-1 and J is TRBJ1-2, with TRBD1 matching 9 bases. CDR1 and CDR2 from the germline V gene are SGHRS and YFSETQ. V was pared by 7 bases and J by 4 bases, with 8 bases of the junction left unmatched. This CDR3 region has 14 residues. The CDR3 sequence: CASQPGQGLYGYTF. The CDR3 nucleotides are TGCGCCAGCCAACCGGGACAGGGACTCTATGGCTACACCTTC.

This clone was seen only a few times. The CDR3 reads CAISRQQPNYGYTF. The CDR3 nucleotides read TGTGCCATCAGCCGACAACAACCTAACTATGGCTACACCTTC. The chain links TRBV10-3 to TRBJ1-2; no clear D. The CDR3 length is 14 residues. The germline V gene encodes CDR1 ENHRY and CDR2 SYGVKD. The V gene lost 6 bases and the J gene lost 0 bases, with 11 bases spanning the gap.

The genes are TRBV7-9 and TRBJ1-5; no clear D. Trimming removed 4 bases from V and 5 bases from J, with 9 bases in between. The CDR3 loop spans 13 amino acids. CDR1 and CDR2 (germline): SEHNR, FQNEAQ (reference sequence). Here the CDR3 reads CASSSSGDQPQHF. CDR3 nucleotides: TGTGCCAGCAGCTCGAGCGGGGATCAGCCCCAGCATTTT.

The chain has TRBV5-6 and TRBJ2-1, with 7 bases aligning to TRBD2. This CDR3 spans 16 amino acids. V dropped 3 bases and J dropped 1; count of bases not matched to a gene: 7. Looked up from germline, CDR1 is SGHDT and CDR2 is YYEEEE. CDR3 nucleotides: TGTGCCAGCAGCTGGAGGGGTAGCGGGTCCTACAATGAGCAGTTCTTC. The encoded protein is CASSWRGSGSYNEQFF.

This clone has only one observation. J is TRBJ2-7 and V is TRBV30; 11 nucleotides align to TRBD2. Per the germline V gene, CDR1 is GTSNPN and CDR2 is SVGIG (reference sequence). V shed 2 bases and J 5 bases; nucleotides not matched to a gene: 2. The CDR3 is made up of 13 amino acids. The CDR3 loop reads CAWSKLAGDEQYF. CDR3 sequence (DNA): TGTGCCTGGAGTAAACTAGCGGGGGACGAGCAGTACTTC.

This clone was seen just once. The rearrangement links TRBV18 to TRBJ2-7; tentatively, D is TRBD2 (7 bases). Germline loops: CDR1 KGHSH, CDR2 LQKENI. Trimming shortened V by 6 bases and J by 3 bases, and 15 bases separated the two germline ends. The CDR3 totals 14 residues. CDR3 nucleotide sequence: TGTGCCAGCTCGGCGGGGGCAGGGGTCTACGAGCAGTACTTC. Protein sequence: CASSAGAGVYEQYF.

This clone was detected only a few times. The chain couples TRBV6-1 to TRBJ2-4, with D maybe TRBD2 (6 bases). V was cut by 5 bases and J by 2 bases, with 13 bases left in between. CDR1 and CDR2 (germline): MNHNS, SASEGT. The CDR3 totals 15 residues. The CDR3 sequence: CASSSRGAPKNIQYF. The CDR3 DNA is TGTGCCAGCAGTAGCCGCGGGGCTCCCAAAAACATTCAGTACTTC.

This clone was picked up one time. The chain has TRBV28 and TRBJ1-2; TRBD1 matches 9 bases. Germline-derived CDR1 and CDR2 are MDHEN and SYDVKM. CDR3 size: 13 residues. V lost 4 bases to trimming and J lost 14 bases; unmatched junction nucleotides: 11. The CDR3 sequence is CASSWGDRVPPTF. In DNA form, the CDR3 reads TGTGCCAGCAGTTGGGGGGACAGGGTGCCCCCTACCTTC.

The V call is TRBV7-2, the J call TRBJ1-1; perhaps TRBD1 as D (6 bases). The CDR3 sequence is 13 residues long. In germline, CDR1 is SGHTA, CDR2 FQGNSA. Trimming pared 6 bases from V and 5 bases from J, leaving 13 bases between. In nucleotides, the CDR3 is TGTGCCAGCAGACTGACAGGTACAACTGAAGCTTTCTTT. It translates to CASRLTGTTEAFF.

The CDR3 sequence: CASSFFIGGATDYGYTF. The CDR3 region has the DNA TGTGCCAGCAGTTTCTTTATTGGGGGGGCCACAGACTATGGCTACACCTTC. This chain connects TRBV28 to TRBJ1-2; D perhaps matches TRBD1 (6 bases). Germline V gene data show CDR1 as MDHEN and CDR2 as SYDVKM. V gave up 3 bases and J gave up 3 bases, with 20 bases separating them. The CDR3 runs to 17 residues.

This clone was counted a few times. The chain couples TRBV6-1 to TRBJ1-2; D call uncertain. Germline values: CDR1 MNHNS, CDR2 SASEGT. This CDR3 has 15 residues. The V and J ends lost 7 bases and 8 bases respectively, with 23 bases between them. The CDR3 region has the DNA TGTGCCAGCATTGCCGTGCTAGCACACGGTGAGGGCTACACCTTC. Its translation: CASIAVLAHGEGYTF.

This chain connects TRBV19 to TRBJ1-6; D not resolved. CDR1 and CDR2 (germline): LNHDA, SQIVND (reference sequence). Trimming shortened V by 3 bases and J by 10 bases, and 13 bases separated the two germline ends. CDR3 length equals 14 residues. The CDR3 is CASSMWTPSSPLHF. CDR3 nucleotide sequence: TGTGCCAGTAGTATGTGGACTCCGTCGTCACCCCTCCACTTT.

The chain employs TRBV12-5 and TRBJ1-1; possible D gene TRBD1, 6 bases. V was cut by 1 base and J by 4 bases, with 13 bases left in between. Germline assignment: CDR1 LGHNT and CDR2 FRNRAP. The CDR3 extends over 15 amino acids. The CDR3 DNA reads as TGTGCTAGTGGTTTGGAACAGGGAGTGGGCACTGAAGCTTTCTTT. Translated, it gives CASGLEQGVGTEAFF.

The J gene is TRBJ2-3, the V gene TRBV30; TRBD2 agrees at 10 bases. From germline, CDR1 is GTSNPN and CDR2 SVGIG (reference sequence). CDR3 size: 14 residues. V was clipped by 6 bases and J by 4 bases; unmatched bases: 7. For the CDR3, the DNA is TGTGCCTGCGCACTAGCGGGGTTGGCAGATACGCAGTATTTT. It encodes CACALAGLADTQYF.

The rearrangement uses TRBV7-2 and TRBJ1-6; D is perhaps TRBD1 (6 bases). Looked up from germline, CDR1 is SGHTA and CDR2 is FQGNSA. The CDR3 is 13 residues long. The germline V and J ends were trimmed by 10 bases and 6 bases, with 13 bases remaining between them. The CDR3 here is CATGGPLNSPLHF. For the CDR3, the DNA is TGTGCCACTGGGGGCCCCCTTAATTCACCCCTCCACTTT.